This entry concerns a single T cell receptor beta chain. What it binds is not known. In the PCR, 60 Vbeta and 13 Jbeta primers were used. This table comes from immunoSEQ multiplex PCR, and its TCRdb copy is limited to in-frame clones, with some not included. Here the sample table reports around 33,000 clones. This entry comes from a study of cytomegalovirus exposure and HLA in healthy donors. Broader study findings: The authors listed around 150 TCR beta chains as cytomegalovirus-associated.

The source material was PBMCs. The source of this sequence is a man in his forties in good health and CMV-seronegative.

The DNA of the CDR3 is TGTGCCAGCAGCTTAGGTTTGGAGTTTGAGCAGTTCTTC. Its translation is CASSLGLEFEQFF. This chain links TRBV7-3 with TRBJ2-1; D is unresolved. The CDR3 contains 13 residues. CDR1 and CDR2 (germline): SGHTA, FQGTGA. V gave up 2 bases and J gave up 9 bases, with 11 bases separating them.